Included here is one TCR beta chain sequence, with context. The record originates from a study of blood T cell repertoires in COVID-19. Study-level information: Samples taken during acute and convalescent COVID-19 were collected in the United States, Italy and Spain.

Here immunoSEQ multiplex PCR was the method, and the copy in TCRdb shows in-frame clones only, minus some. Of approximately 230,000 clones detected, just over 85% appear once; the ten largest clones hold 1.2% to 1.5%. The germline gives CDR1 SNHLY, CDR2 FYNNEI. Trimming stripped 6 bases from V and 6 bases from J, with 12 bases between. The CDR3 consists of 13 residues. This TCR was sampled from an elderly man with acute or convalescent COVID-19. This chain links TRBV2 with TRBJ1-5; D might be TRBD1 (5 bases). The sequencing sample was made of peripheral blood. The CDR3 DNA reads TGTGCCAGCAGAGGGGACTTGGGTCAGCCCCAGCATTTT. Protein: CASRGDLGQPQHF.